A single sample gave rise to the 30 T cell receptor beta chains below, sequenced in a study of blood T cell repertoires in COVID-19. Some clones are missing from TCRdb's copy, which holds only in-frame ones; the method was immunoSEQ multiplex PCR. This table has about 280,000 clones, around 90% appearing once. Input material: PBMCs or T cells enriched from blood (not recorded which). These TCRs come from a woman aged 40 to 49 who had recovered from COVID-19.

This sequence joins TRBV7-8 and TRBJ2-1, with 7 positions matching TRBD2. The germline V gene encodes CDR1 SGHVS and CDR2 FQNEAQ. There are 20 residues in the CDR3. V shed 5 bases, J shed 7 bases, and the junction held 26 bases outside the gene matches. The CDR3 loop is CASSPWLGLDLRGLRNEQFF. CDR3 DNA: TGTGCCAGCAGCCCCTGGCTAGGACTAGACCTTAGAGGTTTGAGGAATGAGCAGTTCTTC.

The chain carries TRBV10-3 and TRBJ2-7; TRBD2 aligns across 7 bases. This CDR3 has 14 residues. V shed 6 bases and J 4 bases; nucleotides not matched to a gene: 9. Germline V CDR1 and CDR2: ENHRY, SYGVKD. The CDR3 DNA is TGTGCCATCAGCCAAAGCGGGAAGTGGTACGAGCAGTACTTC. Translating it yields CAISQSGKWYEQYF.

J is TRBJ2-1 and V is TRBV4-1, with D hard to call. V was trimmed by 4 bases and J by 3 bases, leaving 10 bases between them. The CDR3 has 14 amino acids. Germline V CDR1 and CDR2: MGHRA, YSYEKL. CDR3 in amino acids: CASSPLSSYNEQFF. Written as DNA, the CDR3 is TGCGCCAGCAGCCCACTCTCTAGCTACAATGAGCAGTTCTTC.

V and J are TRBV19 and TRBJ1-2; maybe TRBD1 (6 bases). Trimming shortened V by 8 bases and J by 2 bases, and 18 bases separated the two germline ends. Germline CDR1 and CDR2: LNHDA and SQIVND (reference sequence). CDR3 length: 15 residues. The CDR3 region has the DNA TGTGCCAGTCTCCCGCACCGGACAGAGAACTATGGCTACACCTTC. Translating it yields CASLPHRTENYGYTF.

The chain is built from TRBV28 and TRBJ2-7; 8 bases fit TRBD2. CDR3 length: 13 residues. J gave up 3 bases and V 9 bases, and 7 bases lay outside the gene matches. Germline V gives CDR1 MDHEN, CDR2 SYDVKM. The CDR3 region has the DNA TGTGCCAGGCGACTAGCGCCCATCTACGAGCAGTACTTC. Translation gives CARRLAPIYEQYF.

This clone is a singleton in its sample. The V gene is TRBV14, the J gene TRBJ2-7; TRBD2 is a possible D gene (5 bases). This CDR3 region has 15 residues. V lost 4 bases to trimming and J lost 4 bases, with 17 bases between them. The germline gives CDR1 SGHDN, CDR2 FVKESK. CDR3 sequence (DNA): TGTGCCAGCAGCCCGCCGGGAAGAAAAGGGTACGAGCAGTACTTC. This sequence encodes CASSPPGRKGYEQYF.

This clone was found once. This chain joins TRBV5-4 and TRBJ2-2, with TRBD1 matching 12 bases. V lost 4 bases, J lost 6 bases, and 4 bases stayed unmatched. Per the germline V gene, CDR1 is SGHNT and CDR2 is YYREEE (reference sequence). The CDR3 has 15 residues. The CDR3 spells CASSPGTGGPGELFF. Here the CDR3 DNA reads TGTGCCAGCAGCCCCGGGACAGGGGGCCCCGGGGAGCTGTTTTTT.

A word on this clone: At one of its ends the junction is not consistent with the germline gene, which may arise from a read error. V and J are TRBV7-7 and TRBJ2-5; the match to TRBD2 covers 13 bases. Germline CDR1 reads SSHAT; CDR2 reads FNYEAQ (reference sequence). CDR3 length: 17 residues. CDR3 sequence (DNA): TGTGCTAGCAGCTCCCGACTAGCGGGAGGACAAGGGGAGACCCAGTACTTC. It codes for CASSSRLAGGQGETQYF.

The CDR3 protein is CASSLLPGLAGTGELFF. Here the CDR3 DNA reads TGTGCCAGCAGCTTATTGCCCGGACTAGCGGGAACCGGGGAGCTGTTTTTT. The genes are TRBV7-8 and TRBJ2-2; 12 bases map to TRBD2. The length of the CDR3 is 17 residues. Germline V CDR1 and CDR2: SGHVS, FQNEAQ. With 2 bases clipped from V and 5 bases from J, the junction kept 6 bases outside the gene matches.

The gene calls are TRBV28 and TRBJ1-1; TRBD1 is a possible D gene (6 bases). The CDR3 spans 13 residues. Germline-derived CDR1 and CDR2 are MDHEN and SYDVKM. The V end lost 9 bases, the J end lost 0 bases, and 11 bases lay between the germline ends. The chain's CDR3 is CASARGMNTEAFF. For the CDR3, the DNA is TGTGCCAGTGCTAGGGGGATGAACACTGAAGCTTTCTTT.

The chain employs TRBV7-2 and TRBJ2-5; D is unclear. Between the trimmed V and J ends, which lost 4 bases and 7 bases, there was a span of 10 bases. The CDR3 is 12 residues long. Germline values: CDR1 SGHTA, CDR2 FQGNSA. The CDR3 nucleotides are TGTGCCAGCAGCTCCCCCCCCGGGACCCAGTACTTC. Translating gives CASSSPPGTQYF.

J is TRBJ1-1 and V is TRBV29-1; D is undetermined. The ends were cut back, 3 bases at V and 7 bases at J, with 9 bases in the middle. This CDR3 has 11 residues. Germline values: CDR1 SQVTM, CDR2 ANQGSEA. The CDR3 loop is CSVDWQFEAFF. CDR3 coding DNA: TGCAGCGTTGATTGGCAGTTTGAAGCTTTCTTT.

The genes are TRBV7-9 and TRBJ1-4; 7 bases are a match to TRBD1. V shed 2 bases, J shed 8 bases, and the junction held 8 bases outside the gene matches. This CDR3 is built from 15 residues. Germline V gene sequence: CDR1 SEHNR, CDR2 FQNEAQ (reference sequence). CDR3 in DNA: TGTGCCAGCAGCTTAAGCGCAGGGGGAGAGGAAAAACTGTTTTTT. Amino acids: CASSLSAGGEEKLFF.

The rearrangement links TRBV19 to TRBJ2-2; TRBD1 aligns across 8 bases. This CDR3 is 13 amino acids long. V trimming: 6 bases; J trimming: 6 bases; junction bases outside the gene matches: 3. Germline values: CDR1 LNHDA, CDR2 SQIVND (reference sequence). CDR3 in DNA: TGTGCCAGTAGCTCAGGGGGCCCCGGGGAGCTGTTTTTT. Protein product: CASSSGGPGELFF.

The chain recombines TRBV6-2 or TRBV6-3 with TRBJ1-5, with a possible D match to TRBD1 (5 bases). The germline CDR1 and CDR2 sequences are MNHEY and SVGEGT. The V end was cut by 6 bases, the J end by 9 bases, with 9 bases between. There are 11 residues in the CDR3. CDR3 bases: TGTGCCAGCAGCGACGGGGGGCCCCAGCATTTT. As protein: CASSDGGPQHF.

The chain has TRBV28 and TRBJ1-2; unclear D gene. V gave up 2 bases and J gave up 8 bases, with 9 bases separating them. CDR1 and CDR2 (germline): MDHEN, SYDVKM. This CDR3 has 12 residues. The CDR3 bases are TGTGCCAGCAGTTTAAGGGCGGGCGGCTACACCTTC. Translating it yields CASSLRAGGYTF.

In its sample, this clone was seen once. The chain uses TRBV3-1 (or the pseudogene TRBV3-2) and TRBJ1-1; D gene ambiguous. CDR3 size: 14 residues. V was pared by 0 bases and J by 10 bases, with 15 bases between. The germline CDR1 and CDR2 sequences are LGHDT and YNNKEL (reference sequence). CDR3 region: CASSQELPGFGAFF. The CDR3 bases are TGTGCCAGCAGCCAAGAGCTCCCTGGTTTCGGAGCTTTCTTT.

The chain couples TRBV7-9 to TRBJ2-7, with D possibly matching TRBD2 (5 bases). The germline V gene has CDR1 SEHNR and CDR2 FQNEAQ (reference sequence). The CDR3 loop spans 15 amino acids. Trimming took 0 bases from V and 1 from J, leaving 10 bases between them. CDR3: CASSLALDLSYEQYF. CDR3 in DNA: TGTGCCAGCAGCTTAGCTTTGGACTTATCCTACGAGCAGTACTTC.

V is TRBV18 and J is TRBJ1-3, with a weak D call TRBD1 (5 bases). CDR1 KGHSH and CDR2 LQKENI come from the germline V gene. Trimming removed 6 bases from V and 0 bases from J, with 15 bases in between. This CDR3 spans 16 amino acids. CDR3 sequence reads: CASSPTGSFSGNTIYF. CDR3 DNA sequence: TGTGCCAGCTCCCCAACAGGATCCTTCTCTGGAAACACCATATATTTT.

This chain joins TRBV7-9 and TRBJ1-2, with no clear D. Between the trimmed V and J ends, which lost 1 base and 3 bases, there was a span of 6 bases. The germline V gene has CDR1 SEHNR and CDR2 FQNEAQ (reference sequence). This CDR3 has 13 residues. CDR3 sequence (DNA): TGTGCCAGCAGCTTAGTGGCAGACTATGGCTACACCTTC. Protein sequence: CASSLVADYGYTF.

The rearrangement links TRBV6-5 to TRBJ2-1, with TRBD2 as a possible D gene (5 bases). The V end was cut by 3 bases, the J end by 6 bases, with 12 bases between. Germline values: CDR1 MNHEY, CDR2 SVGAGI. The CDR3 has 14 amino acids. This CDR3 is CASSYSSSGNEQFF. CDR3 nucleotide sequence: TGTGCCAGCAGTTATTCTTCGAGCGGCAATGAGCAGTTCTTC.

V usage is TRBV7-9 and J usage is TRBJ2-1, with D tentatively TRBD1 (5 bases). Deletions cut 1 base from V and 5 bases from J, with 9 bases between. The CDR3 covers 14 residues. The germline V gene has CDR1 SEHNR and CDR2 FQNEAQ (reference sequence). The CDR3 here is CASSLGETDNEQFF. In DNA, the CDR3 is TGTGCCAGCAGCTTAGGCGAGACAGACAATGAGCAGTTCTTC.

This chain uses TRBV7-2 with TRBJ2-5; 7 nucleotides align to TRBD2. Losses at the gene ends were 4 bases for V and 5 bases for J; bases not matched to a gene: 4. CDR1 is SGHTA and CDR2 is FQGNSA in the germline V gene. CDR3 length: 13 amino acids. CDR3 protein: CASSSQGGETQYF. CDR3 in DNA: TGTGCCAGCAGCTCCCAGGGAGGGGAGACCCAGTACTTC.

The chain has TRBV7-9 and TRBJ1-6; 11 bases line up with TRBD1. CDR1 is SEHNR, CDR2 FQNEAQ, per germline (reference sequence). This CDR3 is 19 amino acids long. The V segment lost 1 base and the J segment 0 bases; nucleotides outside the gene matches: 5. CDR3 bases: TGTGCCAGCAGCTTAGGGACAGGGGGCAGGAGCTCCTATAATTCACCCCTCCACTTT. Amino acid sequence: CASSLGTGGRSSYNSPLHF.

The chain combines TRBV29-1 with TRBJ1-2, with 8 bases identical to TRBD1. Germline values: CDR1 SQVTM, CDR2 ANQGSEA. CDR3 size: 15 residues. The V and J ends lost 1 base and 3 bases, in that order; junction bases with no gene match: 7. The CDR3 DNA is TGCAGCGTTGAAGTTCTTGGACAGGGCTACTATGGCTACACCTTC. Its translation is CSVEVLGQGYYGYTF.

The genes are TRBV30 and TRBJ2-1, with D perhaps matching TRBD1 (6 bases). This CDR3 comprises 13 residues. V was trimmed by 4 bases and J by 7 bases, leaving 14 bases between them. The V gene's germline CDR1 is GTSNPN and CDR2 SVGIG (reference sequence). The CDR3 sequence: CAWNGQILNEQFF. The DNA for the CDR3 is TGTGCCTGGAACGGACAGATCCTGAATGAGCAGTTCTTC.

This clone was picked up one time. CDR3 in amino acids: CASSMGTSGATDTQYF. The CDR3 DNA reads as TGTGCCAGTAGTATGGGCACTAGCGGGGCCACAGATACGCAGTATTTT. The V call is TRBV19, the J call TRBJ2-3; 10 bases fit TRBD2. V lost 3 bases and J lost 2; bases outside the gene matches: 5. The germline V gene has CDR1 LNHDA and CDR2 SQIVND (reference sequence). The CDR3 has 16 amino acids.

This chain uses TRBV5-1 with TRBJ2-1, with D unclear. The germline V gene has CDR1 SGHRS and CDR2 YFSETQ. This CDR3 has 13 amino acids. V lost 4 bases and J 3 bases, leaving 8 bases between the germline ends. CDR3 nucleotides: TGCGCCAGCAGCATCGCTAACTACAATGAGCAGTTCTTC. Translation gives CASSIANYNEQFF.

This sequence joins TRBV14 and TRBJ1-6, with TRBD1 as a possible D gene (5 bases). Germline V gene sequence: CDR1 SGHDN, CDR2 FVKESK. This CDR3 contains 14 residues. V was trimmed by 4 bases and J by 7 bases, leaving 11 bases between them. CDR3 sequence reads: CASSPQGRNSPLHF. The CDR3 DNA sequence: TGTGCCAGCAGCCCGCAGGGCAGGAATTCACCCCTCCACTTT.

The chain uses TRBV24-1 and TRBJ2-3, with 9 bases aligning to TRBD1. The germline V gene encodes CDR1 KGHDR and CDR2 SFDVKD. The CDR3 covers 13 residues. V lost 10 bases, J lost 1 base, and 2 bases stayed unmatched. CDR3 bases: TGTGCCACGGACAGGGGTGGCACAGATACGCAGTATTTT. Protein sequence: CATDRGGTDTQYF.